A selection of T cell receptor beta chains follows, all from one sample in a study of blood T cell repertoires in COVID-19. Clones were read by immunoSEQ multiplex PCR, and TCRdb kept only the in-frame ones, dropping some. Seen here are over 250,000 clones, about 89% observed once, and the top ten hold approximately 1.5%. The specimen sequenced was peripheral blood. Receptor source: a woman aged 40 to 50 who had recovered from COVID-19. Both conserved end residues are part of each CDR3. The order of the fields is CDR3 protein, CDR3 DNA, D gene, J gene, V gene, clone size. A D gene is named only where the DNA matches it firmly. Some rows mark clone size as missing; the rest say once, few, many or name a class of expanded clone.

CASRREGNEQFF,TGCGCCAGCCGCAGGGAGGGCAATGAGCAGTTCTTC,TRBD2,TRBJ2-1,TRBV5-1,once
CASSPRGSGVALQETQYF,TGTGCCAGCAGCCCCCGGGGGAGCGGTGTAGCCCTGCAAGAGACCCAGTACTTC,NA,TRBJ2-5,TRBV7-9,NA
CASSPWTEETQYF,TGTGCCAGCAGTCCCTGGACAGAAGAGACCCAGTACTTC,NA,TRBJ2-5,TRBV25-1,NA
CATSDSYTNYGYTF,TGTGCCACCAGTGATTCGTACACGAACTATGGCTACACCTTC,NA,TRBJ1-2,TRBV24-1,NA
CASSSHLGTDNEQFF,TGTGCCAGCAGCTCCCACCTCGGGACAGACAATGAGCAGTTCTTC,TRBD1,TRBJ2-1,TRBV7-9,NA
CASSVDRAGFQETQYF,TGTGCCAGCAGCGTAGATCGAGCGGGGTTCCAAGAGACCCAGTACTTC,TRBD2,TRBJ2-5,TRBV9,NA
CSGGSDTYGYTF,TGCAGCGGGGGGTCCGACACCTATGGCTACACCTTC,NA,TRBJ1-2,TRBV29-1,NA
CASSRSDSLGEKLFF,TGCGCCAGCAGCAGGTCGGACAGTCTAGGTGAAAAACTGTTTTTT,NA,TRBJ1-4,TRBV5-1,NA
CASSLEEADTQYF,TGTGCCAGCAGTTTAGAAGAGGCAGATACGCAGTATTTT,NA,TRBJ2-3,TRBV12-3/TRBV12-4,NA
CASSFHLTRLSSGANVLTF,TGTGCCAGCAGCTTTCACCTGACGAGGTTGTCCAGTGGGGCCAACGTCCTGACTTTC,NA,TRBJ2-6,TRBV5-4,NA
CASSSYQVNMNTEAFF,TGTGCCAGCAGCAGTTATCAGGTGAACATGAACACTGAAGCTTTCTTT,NA,TRBJ1-1,TRBV21-1,NA
CASSPRGTGELFF,TGTGCTAGCAGCCCTCGGGGCACCGGGGAGCTGTTTTTT,NA,TRBJ2-2,TRBV7-7,NA
CASSPPRDRFGTGELFF,TGTGCCAGCTCACCACCCCGGGACAGGTTCGGCACCGGGGAGCTGTTTTTT,TRBD1,TRBJ2-2,TRBV18,NA
CASSYGPLGKETQYF,TGTGCCAGCAGTTACGGGCCTCTCGGGAAAGAGACCCAGTACTTC,NA,TRBJ2-5,TRBV6-2/TRBV6-3,NA
CASSAPGRGASYEQYF,TGTGCCAGCAGTGCCCCTGGGCGGGGGGCCTCCTACGAGCAGTACTTC,TRBD2,TRBJ2-7,TRBV6-2/TRBV6-3,NA
CAWSTSGGSPLHF,TGTGCCTGGAGCACTAGTGGTGGTTCACCCCTCCACTTT,NA,TRBJ1-6,TRBV30,NA
CTSSPVGRPTEAFF,TGCACCAGCAGCCCTGTGGGGAGACCCACTGAAGCTTTCTTT,NA,TRBJ1-1,TRBV1,once
CAWSATQGLDGYTF,TGTGCCTGGAGTGCGACACAGGGTTTGGATGGCTACACCTTC,NA,TRBJ1-2,TRBV30,NA
CASSINDRRVF,TGTGCCAGTAGTATAAACGATCGGAGGGTCTTC,NA,TRBJ2-1,TRBV19,NA
CASQGDRGRLEPQHF,TGTGCCAGCCAGGGGGACAGGGGCCGCCTCGAGCCCCAGCATTTT,TRBD1,TRBJ1-5,TRBV7-9,NA
CASSLAGRNYEQYF,TGTGCCAGCAGCTTAGCGGGCCGAAACTACGAGCAGTACTTC,NA,TRBJ2-7,TRBV7-2,NA
CASSLEGGGTDTQYF,TGTGCCAGCAGCTTAGAAGGGGGCGGCACAGATACGCAGTATTTT,TRBD1,TRBJ2-3,TRBV13,NA
CASSYGTGGYEQYF,TGTGCCAGTAGTTACGGGACAGGGGGCTACGAGCAGTACTTC,TRBD1,TRBJ2-7,TRBV19,NA
CASSEFLLDNSPLHF,TGTGCCAGCAGTGAATTCCTCCTCGATAATTCACCCCTCCACTTT,NA,TRBJ1-6,TRBV2,NA
CASSYYSGSRYNEQFF,TGTGCCAGCAGTTACTACAGCGGCAGTAGGTACAATGAGCAGTTCTTC,NA,TRBJ2-1,TRBV6-2/TRBV6-3,NA
CSVEFTVNTEAFF,TGCAGCGTCGAGTTTACAGTTAACACTGAAGCTTTCTTT,NA,TRBJ1-1,TRBV29-1,once
CASTAVIFNSPLHF,TGTGCCAGCACCGCGGTCATCTTTAATTCACCCCTCCACTTT,NA,TRBJ1-6,TRBV28,NA
CASSLSTGERSYEQYF,TGTGCCAGCAGTTTATCCACGGGGGAGAGATCCTACGAGCAGTACTTC,NA,TRBJ2-7,TRBV27,NA
CASSSDPEGGYTF,TGCGCCAGCAGCTCGGACCCCGAGGGTGGCTACACCTTC,NA,TRBJ1-2,TRBV5-1,NA
CASSLDSLGTGGADTQYF,TGCGCCAGCAGCTTGGATTCGCTGGGGACAGGGGGCGCAGATACGCAGTATTTT,TRBD1,TRBJ2-3,TRBV5-1,NA
CASSLAKSGNTEAFF,TGTGCCAGCAGCTTGGCCAAGTCAGGGAACACTGAAGCTTTCTTT,NA,TRBJ1-1,TRBV5-4,NA
CASSIDWDSNYGYTF,TGTGCCAGTAGTATAGATTGGGACAGCAACTATGGCTACACCTTC,TRBD1,TRBJ1-2,TRBV19,NA
CASSPQGQGGTGELFF,TGTGCCAGCTCACCACAGGGACAGGGGGGCACCGGGGAGCTGTTTTTT,TRBD1,TRBJ2-2,TRBV18,NA
CASSLVMGGNYEQYF,TGTGCCAGCAGCTTAGTTATGGGAGGGAACTACGAGCAGTACTTC,TRBD2,TRBJ2-7,TRBV7-2,NA